The 6 T cell receptor beta chains reported below all come from one sample, sequenced in a study of early T cells in non-severe SARS-CoV-2 infection. Using its own MiXCR run on the 5' RACE reads, TCRdb lists one record per CDR3 protein. The repertoire has tens of thousands of distinct CDR3 sequences, roughly 15% of them found once; the top ten carry 12%. The sample taken for sequencing was whole blood. All receptors come from an adult who was a healthcare worker with PCR-confirmed SARS-CoV-2 infection or an uninfected control (not recorded which).

The CDR3 DNA is TGTGCCAGCAGCCAAGACGCGGGGACAGGGGGTTACAGCAACACTGAAGCTTTCTTT. Amino acids: CASSQDAGTGGYSNTEAFF. The gene calls are TRBV4-2 and TRBJ1-1; 11 nucleotides align to TRBD1. CDR3 length: 19 residues. Looked up from germline, CDR1 is LGHNA and CDR2 is YNFKEQ. The trim removed 0 bases at V and 2 bases at J, leaving 11 bases unmatched.

The chain joins TRBV4-1 to TRBJ2-3, with 9 bases identical to TRBD2. The CDR3 runs to 14 residues. The ends lost 4 bases at V and 3 bases at J; junction bases unmatched: 2. Germline CDR1 reads MGHRA; CDR2 reads YSYEKL. The CDR3, as DNA: TGCGCCAGCAGCCCGGGACTAGCTACAGATACGCAGTATTTT. Translated, it gives CASSPGLATDTQYF.

The J gene is TRBJ1-1, the V gene TRBV7-2; D remains ambiguous. The CDR3 length is 14 residues. Per germline, CDR1 SGHTA and CDR2 FQGNSA. V lost 1 base and J 4 bases, leaving 10 bases between the germline ends. The CDR3 reads CASSLGGFGTEAFF. The CDR3 DNA is TGTGCCAGCAGCTTAGGAGGATTCGGCACTGAAGCTTTCTTT. Full variable domain (rest looked up from reference TRBV7-2 and TRBJ1-1): GAGVSQSPSNKVTEKGKDVELRCDPISGHTALYWYRQSLGQGLEFLIYFQGNSAPDKSGLPSDRFSAERTGGSVSTLTIQRTQQEDSAVYLCASSLGGFGTEAFFGQGTRLTVV.

The chain carries TRBV4-2 and TRBJ2-3; D perhaps matches TRBD2 (6 bases). The CDR3 consists of 15 residues. CDR1 is LGHNA, CDR2 YNFKEQ, per germline. V lost 4 bases and J lost 3, with 14 bases in between. The CDR3 DNA follows: TGTGCCAGCAGCCCCGGGGCGGGGTTAACAGATACGCAGTATTTT. It yields the protein CASSPGAGLTDTQYF.

In this sample, this clonotype turned up a few times. The chain uses TRBV5-1 and TRBJ2-3, with unresolved D. Deletions cut 4 bases from V and 4 bases from J, with 10 bases between. This CDR3 contains 13 residues. Looked up from germline, CDR1 is SGHRS and CDR2 is YFSETQ. The CDR3 DNA reads as TGCGCCAGCAGCGGTGGAGTCTCAGATACGCAGTATTTT. It specifies CASSGGVSDTQYF.

The chain links TRBV6-2 or TRBV6-3 to TRBJ2-1; 11 positions agree with TRBD2. With 5 bases clipped from V and 3 bases from J, the junction kept 6 bases outside the gene matches. The CDR3 is made up of 16 amino acids. Per germline, CDR1 MNHEY and CDR2 SVGEGT. CDR3 bases: TGTGCCAGCAGTGAACCGGGACTAGCGGACTACAATGAGCAGTTCTTC. It yields the protein CASSEPGLADYNEQFF.